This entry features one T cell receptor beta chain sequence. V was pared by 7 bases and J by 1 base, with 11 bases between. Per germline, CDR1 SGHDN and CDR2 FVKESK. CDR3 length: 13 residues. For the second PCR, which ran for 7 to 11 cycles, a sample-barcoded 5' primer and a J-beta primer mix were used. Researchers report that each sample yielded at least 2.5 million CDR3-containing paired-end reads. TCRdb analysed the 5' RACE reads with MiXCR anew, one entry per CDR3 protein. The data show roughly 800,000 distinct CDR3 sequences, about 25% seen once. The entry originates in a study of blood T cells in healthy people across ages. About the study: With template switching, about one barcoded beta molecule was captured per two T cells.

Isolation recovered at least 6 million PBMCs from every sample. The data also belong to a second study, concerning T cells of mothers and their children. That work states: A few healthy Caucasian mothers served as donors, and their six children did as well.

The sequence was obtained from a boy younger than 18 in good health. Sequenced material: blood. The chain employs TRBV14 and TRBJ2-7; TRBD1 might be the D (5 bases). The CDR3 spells CASNNRSSYEQYF. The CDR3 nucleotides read TGTGCCAGCAACAACAGGAGTTCCTACGAGCAGTACTTC.